This T cell receptor beta chain is from a study of blood T cells in healthy people across ages. The study's findings and limits: Changes seen in expanded clonotypes were possibly confounded by donor CMV status left unknown. Both higher diversity and more naive CD4+ cells marked long-lived donors when set against aged donors.

The donors, all healthy, were Caucasians living in Russia, aged roughly 6 to 100. The CDR3 is 12 amino acids. Per the germline V gene, CDR1 is SQVTM and CDR2 is ANQGSEA. This clonotype came up a few times. Its antigen is not known. A second PCR of 7 to 11 cycles used a sample-barcoded 5' primer and a J-beta primer mix. TCRdb redid the calling of the 5' RACE reads with MiXCR, one entry per CDR3 protein. Found here are under 2,000,000 distinct CDR3 sequences, around half of them singletons; the top ten hold more than 2%. The source is a woman aged 40 to 49 in good health. Input material: blood. The chain employs TRBV29-1 and TRBJ1-6; 7 bases fit TRBD1. CDR3 nucleotides: TGCGCCGGGACAGTAAATAATTCACCCCTCCACTTT. It codes for CAGTVNNSPLHF.